The following is a T cell receptor (beta chain) sequence with its context. Its antigen is not known. The entry originates in a study of OX40 agonist ivuxolimab in advanced cancers. Study-wide context: The group had a mean age of around 64 years, ranged from roughly 20 to 79, and was 75% to 85% male. People who had prior anti-PD-1, anti-PD-L1 or anti-CTLA-4 therapy could take part, and about 37% had some. Study-wide results and caveats: Expanded clones were, on average, more numerous among CD8+ T cells than CD4+.

Generated by immunoSEQ multiplex PCR, the TCRdb table keeps only in-frame clones and is missing some. The repertoire holds 65,000 to 95,000 clones, with about nine tenths as singletons. Autoimmune disease history or systemic immunosuppression excluded patients. The sequences come from CD4+ or CD8+ T cells sorted from blood, collected in a trial of the OX40 agonist ivuxolimab. This receptor was taken from an adult with an advanced solid tumor such as melanoma, head and neck, liver or kidney cancer.

As DNA, the CDR3 is TGTGCCAGCAGCTCGGGACAGGGTTACGGAAACACCATATATTTT. Protein product: CASSSGQGYGNTIYF. This rearrangement joins TRBV5-4 to TRBJ1-3; 9 bases are shared with TRBD1. Germline V CDR1 and CDR2: SGHNT, YYREEE (reference sequence). The CDR3 has 15 amino acids. V lost 3 bases to trimming and J lost 4 bases; unmatched junction nucleotides: 5.